These T cell receptor beta chains were read from a single sample in a study of human T cells and chemical hapten exposure. TCRdb redid the calling of the RACE reads with MiXCR, one entry per CDR3 protein. The table lists some 180,000 distinct CDR3 sequences, 20% to 25% of them singletons. The material was whole blood, obtained in connection with sensitization to the hapten diphenylcyclopropenone (DPC). The receptors here all came from a woman aged 35 to 49 with alopecia areata. Some clones in this sample may be carry-over from other donors' samples. The conserved cysteine and the conserved F or W are not part of the CDR3 here.

j_call: TRBJ2-7; v_call: TRBV7-2; cdr3_aa: ASSSGPLGAYEQY
j_call: TRBJ1-5; v_call: TRBV20-1; cdr3_aa: SARPPGGPDQPQH
j_call: TRBJ2-3; v_call: TRBV20-1; cdr3_aa: SASSGDLPRADTQY
j_call: TRBJ2-3; v_call: TRBV20-1; cdr3_aa: STTGIDTDTQY
j_call: TRBJ1-6; v_call: TRBV4-1; cdr3_aa: ASSQAPGNSPLH
j_call: TRBJ1-1; v_call: TRBV7-9; cdr3_aa: ASSFGSMNTEAF
j_call: TRBJ1-1; v_call: TRBV18; cdr3_aa: ASSPPGGPAF
j_call: TRBJ2-5; v_call: TRBV11-2; cdr3_aa: ASSMGLARQETQY
j_call: TRBJ1-1; v_call: TRBV6-2/TRBV6-3; cdr3_aa: ASRRDGNTEAF
j_call: TRBJ2-7; v_call: TRBV4-1; cdr3_aa: ASSGYAGGRYEQY
j_call: TRBJ2-7; v_call: TRBV27; cdr3_aa: ASKSVSGRYEQY
j_call: TRBJ2-7; v_call: TRBV6-2/TRBV6-3; cdr3_aa: ASSQDLLQGPYEQY
j_call: TRBJ2-1; v_call: TRBV10-3; cdr3_aa: AISEGTVNSYNEQF
j_call: TRBJ2-7; v_call: TRBV9; cdr3_aa: ASSPRAGGVHEQY
j_call: TRBJ2-2; v_call: TRBV4-3; cdr3_aa: ASSQLGLANTGELF
j_call: TRBJ1-5; v_call: TRBV15; cdr3_aa: ATSRGDTQNQPQH
j_call: TRBJ1-6; v_call: TRBV18; cdr3_aa: ASSPGTENSPLH
j_call: TRBJ2-3; v_call: TRBV27; cdr3_aa: ASSAVTSGRAQY
j_call: TRBJ2-5; v_call: TRBV7-2; cdr3_aa: ASSLLREQETQY
j_call: TRBJ2-7; v_call: TRBV7-2; cdr3_aa: ASSLWWGTYEQY
j_call: TRBJ2-7; v_call: TRBV27; cdr3_aa: ASSPADGQGYEQY
j_call: TRBJ2-1; v_call: TRBV7-2; cdr3_aa: ASRPGGGNEQF
j_call: TRBJ2-1; v_call: TRBV28; cdr3_aa: ASSLSSALPYNEQF
j_call: TRBJ1-5; v_call: TRBV4-2; cdr3_aa: ASSQDHDQPQH
j_call: TRBJ2-5; v_call: TRBV7-2; cdr3_aa: ASSRGQGREETQY
j_call: TRBJ2-3; v_call: TRBV6-2/TRBV6-3; cdr3_aa: ASSQGSDTQY
j_call: TRBJ1-1; v_call: TRBV29-1; cdr3_aa: SVEEPHIRVPNTEAF
j_call: TRBJ2-7; v_call: TRBV28; cdr3_aa: ASTSGGYEQY
j_call: TRBJ2-6; v_call: TRBV7-2; cdr3_aa: ASSLAAQTSGANVLT
j_call: TRBJ2-1; v_call: TRBV7-3; cdr3_aa: ASSLGGDRRDEQF
j_call: TRBJ1-1; v_call: TRBV20-1; cdr3_aa: SARIGVNTEAF
j_call: TRBJ2-3; v_call: TRBV7-2; cdr3_aa: ASSLVGGRESTQY
j_call: TRBJ1-1; v_call: TRBV24-1; cdr3_aa: ATSGRTSEAF
j_call: TRBJ1-5; v_call: TRBV7-8; cdr3_aa: ASSLTGDQPQH
j_call: TRBJ2-1; v_call: TRBV24-1; cdr3_aa: ATSGMGLGFSYNEQF
j_call: TRBJ2-7; v_call: TRBV6-2/TRBV6-3; cdr3_aa: ASSLTATGYEQY
j_call: TRBJ2-5; v_call: TRBV5-4; cdr3_aa: ASRLRLAGEETQY
j_call: TRBJ2-7; v_call: TRBV18; cdr3_aa: ASSGQAGYEQY
j_call: TRBJ1-2; v_call: TRBV28; cdr3_aa: ASNPPAGRAYGYT
j_call: TRBJ1-6; v_call: TRBV6-6; cdr3_aa: ASSSRDRATPLH
j_call: TRBJ2-3; v_call: TRBV7-6; cdr3_aa: ASSFMPRTSGSSGDTQY
j_call: TRBJ2-1; v_call: TRBV24-1; cdr3_aa: ATSDFLASSYNEQF
j_call: TRBJ2-1; v_call: TRBV6-5; cdr3_aa: ASSYLGLAGEKRQF
j_call: TRBJ1-1; v_call: TRBV27; cdr3_aa: ASSLSTVHNTEAF
j_call: TRBJ2-1; v_call: TRBV10-3; cdr3_aa: AITRDENNEQF
j_call: TRBJ2-1; v_call: TRBV7-7; cdr3_aa: ASSSLGQGLNEQF
j_call: TRBJ2-1; v_call: TRBV7-2; cdr3_aa: ASSITRTSGTGEQF
j_call: TRBJ2-5; v_call: TRBV9; cdr3_aa: ASSVAPAGGGETQY
j_call: TRBJ1-1; v_call: TRBV20-1; cdr3_aa: SAVGQGLHVTEAF
j_call: TRBJ2-7; v_call: TRBV29-1; cdr3_aa: SVVQNSYEQY
j_call: TRBJ2-1; v_call: TRBV20-1; cdr3_aa: SLRQPAVNEQF
j_call: TRBJ2-1; v_call: TRBV5-1; cdr3_aa: ASSGGTGRPNEQF
j_call: TRBJ1-4; v_call: TRBV7-2; cdr3_aa: ASSFDRGNEKLF
j_call: TRBJ2-7; v_call: TRBV7-2; cdr3_aa: ASSLAGEKSYEQY